The clone carrying this TCR beta chain was counted only a few times. MiXCR, run by TCRdb on the PCR reads, gives a single entry per CDR3 protein. The table lists about 28,000 distinct CDR3 sequences, approximately 51% of them singletons. The sample originates from a study of vaccination and CD4 T cells after COVID-19. The time point here: late sampling 161 to 241 days after vaccination in three convalescent patients. Germline-derived CDR1 and CDR2 are MDHEN and SYDVKM. V gave up 2 bases and J gave up 2 bases; unmatched junction bases: 3. This CDR3 region has 15 residues. The material sequenced was CD4+ T cells from blood, taken about 7 months after SARS-CoV-2 vaccination. This clonotype was obtained from a human donor who had recovered from COVID-19. The chain recombines TRBV28 with TRBJ2-3, with TRBD1 matching 8 bases. CDR3 coding DNA: TGTGCCAGCAGTTTACAGGGGGCGTCCACAGATACGCAGTATTTT. Residues: CASSLQGASTDTQYF.